Shown below are 14 T cell receptor beta chains from a single sample sequenced in a study of PD-1 blockade in classical Hodgkin lymphoma. Profiling relied on immunoSEQ multiplex PCR, and the TCRdb table lists in-frame clones only, not all of them. This table has some 100,000 clones, approximately 94% appearing once. Time point indicated: cycle 4 day 1 (C4D1), after less than seven weeks of nivolumab. Relapses following autologous stem cell transplantation were seen in all patients, with brentuximab vedotin exposure varying. The input for sequencing was peripheral blood mononuclear cells (PBMCs), taken before the fourth cycle of nivolumab. The receptors were gathered from a human donor with classical Hodgkin lymphoma.

The table lists this clone with a count of one. This chain joins TRBV4-1 and TRBJ2-3, with TRBD2 matching over 12 bases. The CDR3 extends over 16 amino acids. Germline assignment: CDR1 MGHRA and CDR2 YSYEKL. V was clipped by 2 bases and J by 3 bases; unmatched bases: 3. The CDR3 sequence is CASSQRLAGDTDTQYF. CDR3 sequence (DNA): TGCGCCAGCAGCCAACGACTAGCGGGAGATACAGATACGCAGTATTTT.

The chain has TRBV27 and TRBJ2-5; 10 bases are shared with TRBD2. This CDR3 contains 14 residues. Germline trimming cut 6 bases from V and 4 bases from J; bases unmatched to any gene: 5. In germline, CDR1 is MNHEY, CDR2 SMNVEV (reference sequence). CDR3 sequence reads: CASSLRLAGETQYF. The DNA for the CDR3 is TGTGCCAGCAGCCTCAGACTAGCGGGAGAGACCCAGTACTTC.

The rearrangement joins TRBV6-1 to TRBJ2-6; D unresolved. Trimming removed 0 bases at V and 4 bases at J, with 4 bases between. Germline assignment: CDR1 MNHNS and CDR2 SASEGT. The CDR3 sequence is 14 residues long. The CDR3 DNA reads TGTGCCAGCAGTGAAGCGGCGGGGGCCAACGTCCTGACTTTC. As protein: CASSEAAGANVLTF.

The rearrangement uses TRBV7-9 and TRBJ2-3, with a tentative D call TRBD1 (5 bases). V was cut by 5 bases and J by 2 bases, with 14 bases left in between. Germline-derived CDR1 and CDR2 are SEHNR and FQNEAQ (reference sequence). This CDR3 is built from 15 residues. The CDR3 spells CASSPLGLITDTQYF. The CDR3 DNA reads as TGTGCCAGCAGCCCATTGGGGCTAATCACAGATACGCAGTATTTT.

This clone was found a few times. This chain connects TRBV6-1 to TRBJ1-2, with a possible D match to TRBD1 (5 bases). Per germline, CDR1 MNHNS and CDR2 SASEGT. The CDR3 totals 14 residues. The V gene lost 0 bases and the J gene lost 4 bases, with 9 bases spanning the gap. CDR3 region: CASSEAPGLYGYTF. The CDR3 nucleotides read TGTGCCAGCAGTGAAGCCCCGGGGCTCTATGGCTACACCTTC.

The count of this clone is one. The chain couples TRBV5-1 to TRBJ2-7; D assignment may be TRBD1 or TRBD2 (5 bases each). Germline CDR1 is SGHRS and CDR2 is YFSETQ. The CDR3 is made up of 13 amino acids. Trimming took off 5 bases at V and 3 bases at J, with 12 bases between the two ends. DNA for the CDR3: TGCGCCAGCAGATTCTTGGGGGACTACGAGCAGTACTTC. This encodes CASRFLGDYEQYF.

The chain has TRBV29-1 and TRBJ2-3; D is ambiguous. Germline assignment: CDR1 SQVTM and CDR2 ANQGSEA. The CDR3 runs 14 residues. V lost 6 bases and J 1 base, leaving 14 bases between the germline ends. The CDR3 region has the DNA TGCAGCGTGGGTCGGGCAGCACGCACAGATACGCAGTATTTT. It translates to CSVGRAARTDTQYF.

The chain recombines TRBV7-2 with TRBJ1-2; 7 nucleotides agree with TRBD1. The CDR3 consists of 13 residues. Trimming took 2 bases from V and 7 from J; bases not matched to a gene: 4. The germline V gene has CDR1 SGHTA and CDR2 FQGNSA. CDR3 bases: TGTGCCAGCAGCTTACGAGACAGGGCTGGCTACACCTTC. It is translated as CASSLRDRAGYTF.

The chain has TRBV10-3 and TRBJ1-1; a weak D match, TRBD1 (5 bases). Trimming took 4 bases from V and 1 from J, leaving 19 bases between them. Per the germline V gene, CDR1 is ENHRY and CDR2 is SYGVKD. The CDR3 totals 17 residues. The CDR3 sequence: CAISVGTIRGKNTEAFF. In DNA form, the CDR3 reads TGTGCCATCAGTGTTGGGACCATAAGGGGAAAGAACACTGAAGCTTTCTTT.

The V and J genes are TRBV6-5 and TRBJ1-2, with TRBD1 matching over 8 bases. Losses at the gene ends were 2 bases for V and 4 bases for J; bases not matched to a gene: 3. Germline CDR1 is MNHEY and CDR2 is SVGAGI. The CDR3 covers 14 residues. This CDR3 is CASSYRTGSYGYTF. CDR3 nucleotide sequence: TGTGCCAGCAGTTACAGGACAGGGAGCTATGGCTACACCTTC.

The genes are TRBV27 and TRBJ2-7, with D possibly TRBD1 on 6 matching bases. The germline V and J ends were trimmed by 5 bases and 0 bases, with 17 bases remaining between them. The length of the CDR3 is 16 residues. The germline gives CDR1 MNHEY, CDR2 SMNVEV (reference sequence). The CDR3 here is CASSPSQGSLSYEQYF. In nucleotides, the CDR3 is TGTGCCAGCAGTCCATCGCAGGGGTCCCTCTCCTACGAGCAGTACTTC.

The chain employs TRBV9 and TRBJ2-5; 10 bases map to TRBD1. The last part of the DNA fits TRBJ2-7 better; the J call may be wrong. CDR3 length: 15 residues. Germline V gene data show CDR1 as SGDLS and CDR2 as YYNGEE. CDR3 residues: CASSVAGTGDYEQYF. CDR3 DNA sequence: TGTGCCAGCAGCGTAGCTGGGACAGGGGACTACGAGCAGTACTTC.

As DNA, the CDR3 is TGTGCCAGCAGTTTTTCGGGACAGGGGAGATACGAGCAGTACTTC. The encoded protein is CASSFSGQGRYEQYF. V usage is TRBV27 and J usage is TRBJ2-7, with TRBD1 matching over 10 bases. Germline values: CDR1 MNHEY, CDR2 SMNVEV (reference sequence). V shed 3 bases, J shed 4 bases, and the junction held 6 bases outside the gene matches. The CDR3 is 15 amino acids.

The chain combines TRBV5-1 with TRBJ1-1; no firm D call. Trimming took off 3 bases at V and 7 bases at J, with 7 bases between the two ends. Germline V gene lookup returns CDR1 SGHRS and CDR2 YFSETQ. This CDR3 is 11 amino acids long. The CDR3 reads CASSSTGEAFF. For the CDR3, the DNA is TGCGCCAGCAGCTCGACGGGTGAAGCTTTCTTT.